A selection of T cell receptor beta chains follows, all from one sample in a study of cytomegalovirus exposure and HLA in healthy donors. Clones were sequenced by immunoSEQ multiplex PCR, and TCRdb holds only the in-frame ones, with some missing. The table lists about 300,000 clones, roughly 90% of them singletons, with 3.5% to 4% in the top ten. Sequencing input: PBMCs. The receptor set was obtained from a man aged 40-49 years in good health and CMV-seropositive. The CDR3 runs from the conserved cysteine through the conserved F or W. A D gene is named only where the DNA matches it firmly. The listing skips clone size in some rows; elsewhere it reads once, few, many or a size class.

CASSVAGRETQYF,TGTGCCAGCAGTGTAGCAGGGCGAGAGACCCAGTACTTC,TRBV25-1,TRBJ2-5,13,NA,NA
CASSPGLAGAPGANVLTF,TGTGCCAGCAGCCCAGGACTAGCGGGAGCCCCTGGGGCCAACGTCCTGACTTTC,TRBV11-3,TRBJ2-6,18,NA,TRBD2
CASSPGTGSYEQYF,TGTGCCAGCTCACCTGGGACAGGGAGTTACGAGCAGTACTTC,TRBV18,TRBJ2-7,14,NA,TRBD1
CASSSSGSYGYTF,TGTGCCAGCAGCTCTAGCGGATCCTATGGCTACACCTTC,TRBV14,TRBJ1-2,13,NA,NA
CASSLGRDDKNIQYF,TGTGCCAGCAGCTTGGGCAGGGATGACAAAAACATTCAGTACTTC,TRBV5-6,TRBJ2-4,15,NA,NA
CASSPGQNMNTEAFF,TGTGCCAGCTCACCAGGGCAGAACATGAACACTGAAGCTTTCTTT,TRBV18,TRBJ1-1,15,NA,NA
CASSPLYEQYF,TGTGCCAGCAGCCCTTTGTACGAGCAGTACTTC,TRBV5-8,TRBJ2-7,11,NA,NA
CASSVGSNYGYTF,TGTGCCAGCTCAGTAGGGAGTAACTATGGCTACACCTTC,TRBV18,TRBJ1-2,13,NA,NA
CASRTSSWNTDTQYF,TGTGCCAGTAGGACATCCAGCTGGAACACAGATACGCAGTATTTT,TRBV19,TRBJ2-3,15,NA,NA
CASTLTGGLETQYF,TGTGCCAGCACCTTGACAGGGGGCTTAGAGACCCAGTACTTC,TRBV6-5,TRBJ2-5,14,NA,TRBD1
CASSATGGTQYF,TGTGCCAGCAGCGCTACCGGGGGTACGCAGTATTTT,TRBV9,TRBJ2-3,12,NA,NA
CASSLPLTGVKETQYF,TGTGCCAGCAGTTTACCCCTGACAGGGGTAAAGGAGACCCAGTACTTC,TRBV28,TRBJ2-5,16,NA,TRBD1
CATQGGAETGELFF,TGTGCCACCCAAGGGGGCGCGGAGACCGGGGAGCTGTTTTTT,TRBV27,TRBJ2-2,14,few,TRBD1
CATSRDRTGFTEAFF,TGTGCCACCAGCAGAGATCGGACAGGGTTCACTGAAGCTTTCTTT,TRBV15,TRBJ1-1,15,NA,TRBD1
CASSVYTGTASYEQYF,TGCGCCAGCAGCGTATATACCGGGACAGCATCCTACGAGCAGTACTTC,TRBV5-1,TRBJ2-7,16,NA,TRBD1
CASTPGSGRATYEQYF,TGTGCCAGCACCCCCGGGAGCGGGAGGGCAACCTACGAGCAGTACTTC,TRBV5-4,TRBJ2-7,16,NA,TRBD2
CASSPGNEKLFF,TGTGCCAGCAGCCCGGGTAATGAAAAACTGTTTTTT,TRBV7-6,TRBJ1-4,12,few,NA
CASSAVYRRGRTDTQYF,TGTGCCAGCAGCGCTGTTTATAGGCGCGGGAGAACAGATACGCAGTATTTT,TRBV13,TRBJ2-3,17,NA,TRBD2
CATSRVLAGPTYEQYF,TGTGCCACCAGCAGAGTCCTAGCGGGACCAACCTACGAGCAGTACTTC,TRBV15,TRBJ2-7,16,NA,TRBD2
CASSLHRGRVDEQYF,TGTGCCAGCAGTCTTCACAGGGGGCGGGTGGACGAGCAGTACTTC,TRBV6-1,TRBJ2-7,15,NA,TRBD1
CASSGDRGAGEQYF,TGTGCCAGCAGCGGAGACAGGGGTGCTGGCGAGCAGTACTTC,TRBV5-6,TRBJ2-7,14,NA,TRBD1
CASNSLAGGSYEQYF,TGTGCCAGCAACTCACTAGCGGGAGGCTCCTACGAGCAGTACTTC,TRBV28,TRBJ2-7,15,NA,TRBD2
CASSLPGTDTQYF,TGTGCCAGCAGCTTACCAGGGACAGATACGCAGTATTTT,TRBV7-9,TRBJ2-3,13,NA,NA
CASSPLGAGGYNEQFF,TGTGCCAGCTCACCCCTGGGAGCGGGAGGTTACAATGAGCAGTTCTTC,TRBV18,TRBJ2-1,16,NA,TRBD2
CASSPQREVVEQYF,TGTGCCAGCAGCCCCCAGCGGGAGGTAGTCGAGCAGTACTTC,TRBV6-5,TRBJ2-7,14,NA,TRBD2
CASSMTAGSYNEQFF,TGTGCCAGTAGTATGACAGCGGGCTCTTACAATGAGCAGTTCTTC,TRBV19,TRBJ2-1,15,NA,NA
CASRRDRGTNEKLFF,TGTGCCAGCAGGCGGGACAGGGGAACTAATGAAAAACTGTTTTTT,TRBV2,TRBJ1-4,15,many,TRBD1
CSAVRGQGANGYTF,TGCAGCGCCGTCCGCGGACAGGGGGCGAATGGCTACACCTTC,TRBV29-1,TRBJ1-2,14,NA,TRBD1
CASSKQGANEKLFF,TGTGCCAGCAGCAAACAGGGGGCGAATGAAAAACTGTTTTTT,TRBV9,TRBJ1-4,14,NA,TRBD1